This TCR beta chain was identified during a study of vaccination and CD4 T cells after COVID-19. Study-wide background: Stimulation of cells relied on overlapping spike peptides derived from SARS-CoV-2, HCoV-NL63, HCoV-OC43 and HCoV-229E.

Treatment given: approximately nine-day PBMC culture with coronavirus spike peptide pools or control peptides (ViraFEST assay). A word on this clonotype: No antigen is known for it.

The CDR3 totals 13 residues. The J segment lost 2 bases and the V segment lost 6 bases, leaving 4 bases of the junction unmatched. Germline lookup yields CDR1 DFQATT and CDR2 SNEGSKA (reference sequence). Sequencing of cultured CD4+ T cell DNA used the Oncomine TCR Beta short-read assay. TCRdb processed the PCR reads anew with MiXCR; each CDR3 protein has one entry. The data hold about 11,000 distinct CDR3 sequences, with roughly 67% observed a single time. J is TRBJ1-5 and V is TRBV20-1; 7 bases map to TRBD1. What was sequenced was CD4+ T cells from blood, cultured in vitro. This TCR was sampled from a human donor who had recovered from COVID-19. The CDR3 sequence is CSAEQGRNQPQHF. In DNA, the CDR3 is TGCAGTGCGGAACAGGGGCGCAATCAGCCCCAGCATTTT.